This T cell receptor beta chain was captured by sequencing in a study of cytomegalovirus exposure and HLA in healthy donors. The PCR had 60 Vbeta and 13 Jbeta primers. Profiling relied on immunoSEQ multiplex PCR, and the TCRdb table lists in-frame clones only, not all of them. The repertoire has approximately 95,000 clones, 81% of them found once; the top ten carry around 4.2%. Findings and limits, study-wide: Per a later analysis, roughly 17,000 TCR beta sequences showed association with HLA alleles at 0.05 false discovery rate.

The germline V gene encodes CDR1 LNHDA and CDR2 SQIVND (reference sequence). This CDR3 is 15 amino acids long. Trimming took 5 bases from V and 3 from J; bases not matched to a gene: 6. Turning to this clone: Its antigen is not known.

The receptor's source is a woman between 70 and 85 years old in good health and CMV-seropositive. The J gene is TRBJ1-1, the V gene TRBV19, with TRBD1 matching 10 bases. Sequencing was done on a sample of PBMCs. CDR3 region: CASSAMTGGDTEAFF. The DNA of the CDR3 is TGTGCCAGTAGTGCAATGACAGGGGGCGACACTGAAGCTTTCTTT. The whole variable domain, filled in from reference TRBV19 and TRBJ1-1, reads DGGITQSPKYLFRKEGQNVTLSCEQNLNHDAMYWYRQDPGQGLRLIYYSQIVNDFQKGDIAEGYSVSREKKESFPLTVTSAQKNPTAFYLCASSAMTGGDTEAFFGQGTRLTVV.